These 20 T cell receptor beta chains came from one sample sequenced in a study of blood T cell repertoires in COVID-19. Assay: immunoSEQ multiplex PCR; the TCRdb copy retains only in-frame clones and omits some. Seen here are 30,000 to 35,000 clones, about 91% observed once, and the top ten hold under 30%. The sequencing input was peripheral blood. These receptors all stem from an older man with acute or convalescent COVID-19.

This rearrangement joins TRBV19 to TRBJ1-2; TRBD1 aligns across 7 bases. V lost 4 bases and J lost 7; bases outside the gene matches: 6. The CDR3 consists of 13 residues. The germline V gene has CDR1 LNHDA and CDR2 SQIVND (reference sequence). CDR3 sequence: CASSTTGESGYTF. In DNA form, the CDR3 reads TGTGCCAGTAGTACCACAGGGGAAAGTGGCTACACCTTC.

The chain combines TRBV19 with TRBJ2-6; TRBD1 matches 9 bases. Germline lookup yields CDR1 LNHDA and CDR2 SQIVND (reference sequence). J gave up 0 bases and V 7 bases, and 7 bases lay outside the gene matches. There are 17 residues in the CDR3. CDR3 bases: TGTGCCAGTACCAGAGGGACAGGGAACTCTGGGGCCAACGTCCTGACTTTC. It translates to CASTRGTGNSGANVLTF. Using reference TRBV19 and TRBJ2-6 for the parts outside the CDR3, the full variable domain is DGGITQSPKYLFRKEGQNVTLSCEQNLNHDAMYWYRQDPGQGLRLIYYSQIVNDFQKGDIAEGYSVSREKKESFPLTVTSAQKNPTAFYLCASTRGTGNSGANVLTFGAGSRLTVL.

This chain uses TRBV7-8 with TRBJ2-3, with D tentatively TRBD2 (6 bases). Germline values: CDR1 SGHVS, CDR2 FQNEAQ. The V end was cut by 5 bases, the J end by 3 bases, with 18 bases between. The CDR3 has 16 residues. The CDR3: CASSKRLVRGTDTQYF. CDR3 nucleotides: TGTGCCAGCAGCAAACGACTAGTTCGGGGGACAGATACGCAGTATTTT.

The rearrangement links TRBV19 to TRBJ1-2, with 8 bases aligning to TRBD1. Trimming removed 7 bases from V and 3 bases from J; junction bases left unmatched: 7. Germline loops: CDR1 LNHDA, CDR2 SQIVND (reference sequence). The CDR3 is made up of 14 amino acids. CDR3 DNA sequence: TGTGCCAGTATGGGCCCGGACAGGGACTATGGCTACACCTTC. Amino acids: CASMGPDRDYGYTF.

On this clone itself: The same CDR3 is also encoded by other DNA sequences in this sample. V usage is TRBV5-1 and J usage is TRBJ2-2; D might be TRBD1 (5 bases). This CDR3 spans 13 amino acids. The germline V and J ends were trimmed by 4 bases and 5 bases, with 9 bases remaining between them. Germline V lookup: CDR1 SGHRS, CDR2 YFSETQ. The CDR3 loop reads CASSLDSTGELFF. CDR3 nucleotide sequence: TGCGCCAGCAGCCTTGACAGTACCGGGGAGCTGTTTTTT.

The rearrangement links TRBV18 to TRBJ2-3; D might be TRBD1 (6 bases). The CDR3 length is 18 residues. V gave up 6 bases and J gave up 2 bases, with 24 bases separating them. The V gene's germline CDR1 is KGHSH and CDR2 LQKENI. The CDR3 region has the DNA TGTGCCAGCTCGCCGACCGAAAAAGACAGGACACACACAGATACGCAGTATTTT. Its protein is CASSPTEKDRTHTDTQYF. Filled out from reference TRBV18 and TRBJ2-3, the complete variable domain reads NAGVMQNPRHLVRRRGQEARLRCSPMKGHSHVYWYRQLPEEGLKFMVYLQKENIIDESGMPKERFSAEFPKEGPSILRIQQVVRGDSAAYFCASSPTEKDRTHTDTQYFGPGTRLTVL.

V and J are TRBV2 and TRBJ2-7, with D maybe TRBD2 (7 bases). V lost 2 bases, J lost 4 bases, and 18 bases lay in between. Germline V gene lookup returns CDR1 SNHLY and CDR2 FYNNEI. The length of the CDR3 is 16 residues. The CDR3 bases are TGTGCCAGCAGTGAAAGGGGCAGGGGAGGGTGGTACGAGCAGTACTTC. It translates to CASSERGRGGWYEQYF.

The chain recombines TRBV7-2 with TRBJ2-2, with 7 bases that match TRBD2. The V and J ends lost 5 bases and 0 bases, in that order; junction bases with no gene match: 6. CDR3 length equals 16 residues. Germline V CDR1 and CDR2: SGHTA, FQGNSA. CDR3 nucleotide sequence: TGTGCCAGCAGCCTACGCGGACTAGCGAACACCGGGGAGCTGTTTTTT. Protein sequence: CASSLRGLANTGELFF.

The rearrangement links TRBV5-1 to TRBJ1-1; 7 positions agree with TRBD1. Germline CDR1 is SGHRS and CDR2 is YFSETQ. V lost 0 bases and J lost 4; bases outside the gene matches: 6. The CDR3 sequence is 15 residues long. The CDR3 bases are TGCGCCAGCAGCTTGGTGGCAGGGGGGCCCACTGAAGCTTTCTTT. Protein sequence: CASSLVAGGPTEAFF.

This sequence joins TRBV4-1 and TRBJ1-1, with D unclear. V was trimmed by 0 bases and J by 0 bases, leaving 8 bases between them. The CDR3 loop spans 15 amino acids. Germline V gives CDR1 MGHRA, CDR2 YSYEKL. This CDR3 is CASSQEQHLNTEAFF. CDR3 in DNA: TGCGCCAGCAGCCAAGAACAGCATTTGAACACTGAAGCTTTCTTT.

A word on this clone: Sequence at one end of the junction differs from germline and may be a read error. The chain combines TRBV7-7 with TRBJ2-5; 9 positions agree with TRBD1. The CDR3 contains 16 residues. In germline, CDR1 is SSHAT, CDR2 FNYEAQ (reference sequence). The CDR3 bases are TGTGCTAGCAGCTTGCATGGGACAGGGAAAGTGGAGACCCAGTACTTC. This translates into CASSLHGTGKVETQYF.

The CDR3 protein is CASSSGQGKFSEQFF. CDR3 coding DNA: TGTGCCAGCAGCTCGGGACAGGGGAAATTCAGTGAGCAGTTCTTC. This rearrangement joins TRBV5-4 to TRBJ2-1; 10 positions agree with TRBD1. The germline CDR1 and CDR2 sequences are SGHNT and YYREEE (reference sequence). This CDR3 comprises 15 residues. With V trimmed by 3 bases and J by 9 bases, 9 bases remained unmatched.

Here the CDR3 reads CASSWEGNYGYTF. CDR3 DNA sequence: TGTGCCAGCAGTTGGGAGGGGAACTATGGCTACACCTTC. The rearrangement links TRBV2 to TRBJ1-2; possibly TRBD1 for D (5 bases). Trimming removed 5 bases from V and 2 bases from J, with 9 bases in between. This CDR3 spans 13 amino acids. In germline, CDR1 is SNHLY, CDR2 FYNNEI.

V is TRBV25-1 and J is TRBJ2-7; 9 bases agree with TRBD1. The CDR3 sequence is 15 residues long. Germline CDR1 MGHDK, CDR2 SYGVNS. Trimming removed 5 bases from V and 5 bases from J; junction bases left unmatched: 10. CDR3 coding DNA: TGTGCCAGCAGTAAGTCCGGGACAGGGAGCCACGAGCAGTACTTC. Translating gives CASSKSGTGSHEQYF.

The chain employs TRBV7-9 and TRBJ2-1, with a weak D call TRBD2 (7 bases). The length of the CDR3 is 15 residues. CDR1 and CDR2 (germline): SEHNR, FQNEAQ (reference sequence). V lost 5 bases and J lost 5, with 16 bases in between. CDR3 loop: CASSPGGGWDNEQFF. DNA of the CDR3: TGTGCCAGCAGCCCCGGCGGGGGCTGGGACAATGAGCAGTTCTTC.

This chain uses TRBV12-3 or TRBV12-4 with TRBJ1-1, with TRBD1 matching over 7 bases. The CDR3 runs 13 residues. V trimming: 6 bases; J trimming: 5 bases; junction bases outside the gene matches: 6. The CDR3 loop is CASRRGRVTEAFF. The CDR3, as DNA: TGTGCCAGCAGGAGGGGGCGCGTGACTGAAGCTTTCTTT.

The rearrangement uses TRBV28 and TRBJ1-3; TRBD1 might be the D (5 bases). The CDR3 extends over 15 amino acids. With 5 bases removed from V and 7 bases from J, the gap between germline ends came to 18 bases. The germline gives CDR1 MDHEN, CDR2 SYDVKM. The DNA of the CDR3 is TGTGCCAGCAGTCCCCCGGGGGACTCCGGGAACACCATATATTTT. It yields the protein CASSPPGDSGNTIYF.

This clone was seen a single time. The chain links TRBV5-6 to TRBJ2-1; 7 bases are shared with TRBD2. Germline trimming cut 4 bases from V and 9 bases from J; bases unmatched to any gene: 19. The length of the CDR3 is 17 residues. CDR1 is SGHDT, CDR2 YYEEEE, per germline. CDR3 protein: CASSQRRTWTRRSEQFF. CDR3 nucleotides: TGTGCCAGCAGCCAACGAAGGACATGGACTAGGAGGAGTGAGCAGTTCTTC.

Notes on this clone: Sequence at one end of the junction differs from germline and may be a read error. The V call is TRBV11-2, the J call TRBJ2-7; the D is unclear. Germline V gene data show CDR1 as SGHAT and CDR2 as FQNNGV. This CDR3 spans 11 amino acids. In DNA form, the CDR3 reads TGTGCCAGCAGCTCCTCCCACGAGCAGTACTTC. Translating gives CASSSSHEQYF.

This clone was seen a single time. The V call is TRBV18, the J call TRBJ2-2; a weak D match, TRBD1 (6 bases). V dropped 3 bases and J dropped 1 base, with 9 bases sitting between them. Germline values: CDR1 KGHSH, CDR2 LQKENI. The CDR3 is 15 residues long. CDR3 loop: CASSPATGNTGELFF. The CDR3 DNA follows: TGTGCCAGCTCACCGGCGACAGGGAACACCGGGGAGCTGTTTTTT.